This T cell receptor (beta chain) emerged from a study of T cell repertoires in cytomegalovirus infection. General study findings and limits: Pooled public TCR beta family frequency picked out CMV carriers with the relevant HLA. Dominant in the ex vivo response were TCR beta clonotypes restricted by HLA-C and specific for CMV.

TCRdb reprocessed the reads via MiXCR and lists one record per CDR3 protein. Of 370,000 or so distinct CDR3 sequences listed, approximately 35% are singletons. There are a few counts of this clonotype. Its antigen is undetermined. Sequencing used cultured PBMCs, obtained from culture after CMV antigen stimulation. The TCR comes from a human donor in good health (CMV status not recorded). Some clones in this sample may be carry-over from other donors' samples.

The CDR3 loop reads CASSSAGTAYLYGYTF. Here the CDR3 DNA reads TGTGCCAGCAGCTCGGCCGGGACAGCGTACCTCTATGGCTACACCTTC. The chain joins TRBV7-9 to TRBJ1-2; 7 bases align to TRBD1. The CDR3 totals 16 residues. Germline V lookup: CDR1 SEHNR, CDR2 FQNEAQ (reference sequence). V lost 4 bases, J lost 4 bases, and 12 bases stayed unmatched.